This is a list of T cell receptor beta chains from one sample in a study of blood T cell repertoires in COVID-19. TCRdb's table, derived via immunoSEQ multiplex PCR, lists solely in-frame clones and lacks some. The sample comprises over 250,000 clones, approximately 86% of which are singletons, and under 3% rests with the top ten. Sample: PBMCs or T cells enriched from blood (not recorded which). These receptors were obtained from a young woman who had recovered from COVID-19. Each CDR3 is given with its conserved first and last residue. A D gene is named only where the DNA matches it firmly. Rows give clone size only sometimes, using once, few, many, or a class for an expanded clone.

TRBJ2-1,-,TRBD2,TRBV6-2/TRBV6-3,TGTGCCAGCAGGCCTTTAGCGGGAGGGCCTATCAATGAGCAGTTCTTC,CASRPLAGGPINEQFF
TRBJ2-4,-,TRBD1,TRBV5-1,TGCGCCAGCAGCTTCGTGGAACGCCGGGACAGGGAGAACATTCAGTACTTC,CASSFVERRDRENIQYF
TRBJ2-3,-,TRBD1,TRBV9,TGTGCCAGCAGCGTAGGGCAGGGGGTTGGCACAGATACGCAGTATTTT,CASSVGQGVGTDTQYF
TRBJ1-2,-,-,TRBV7-2,TGTGCCAGCAGCTTAGTTTCCGGGTCGGCGGGAATCTATGGCTACACCTTC,CASSLVSGSAGIYGYTF
TRBJ2-3,-,-,TRBV11-3,TGTGCCAGCAGCTTAGGAGTGGACTGGCTCACAGATACGCAGTATTTT,CASSLGVDWLTDTQYF
TRBJ2-7,-,-,TRBV20-1,TGCAGTGCACCGACAACCTACGAGCAGTACTTC,CSAPTTYEQYF
TRBJ2-7,once,-,TRBV28,TGTGCCAGCAGTTTTTTCCAGGGGAGTAGGTACGAGCAGTACTTC,CASSFFQGSRYEQYF
TRBJ2-7,-,TRBD1,TRBV4-3,TGCGCCAGCAGCCAAGAGGACAGGGGATCCTACGAGCAGTACTTC,CASSQEDRGSYEQYF
TRBJ2-3,-,-,TRBV7-2,TGTGCCAGCAGCTTCCTGTCTAGCACAGATACGCAGTATTTT,CASSFLSSTDTQYF
TRBJ2-7,-,TRBD1,TRBV5-8,TGTGCCAGCAGCTTGGTCCCGGGACAGCCCTACGAGCAGTACTTC,CASSLVPGQPYEQYF
TRBJ2-6,-,-,TRBV5-1,TGCGCCAGCAGCTTCCGGCCGGGACTGGCTCCTTCTGGGGCCAACGTCCTGACTTTC,CASSFRPGLAPSGANVLTF
TRBJ1-2,-,-,TRBV6-5,TGTGCCACCTACGGAGGCAGCGGCTACACCTTC,CATYGGSGYTF
TRBJ1-2,-,-,TRBV3-1/TRBV3-2,TGTGCCAGCAGCCAAGATAGCACTTTAGGCTATGGCTACACCTTC,CASSQDSTLGYGYTF
TRBJ2-7,-,-,TRBV5-6,TGTGCCAGCAGCTTGGACGGGGAGCAGTACTTC,CASSLDGEQYF
TRBJ2-5,-,-,TRBV6-5,TGTGCCAGCACTAAGCTCGTAGATAAACGGGAGACCCAGTACTTC,CASTKLVDKRETQYF
TRBJ2-1,-,TRBD2,TRBV6-4,TGTGCCAGCAGCAACTTAGCGGGAGAAGTGAATGAGCAGTTCTTC,CASSNLAGEVNEQFF
TRBJ1-1,-,-,TRBV7-6,TGTGCCAGCAGCTCTTCAGCCATCGGACTCCCGGACACTGAAGCTTTCTTT,CASSSSAIGLPDTEAFF
TRBJ2-5,-,-,TRBV11-3,TGTGCCAGCAGCCCCCGGGAGCTTCAAGAGACCCAGTACTTC,CASSPRELQETQYF
TRBJ1-2,once,-,TRBV7-9,TGTGCCAGCAGCTATGCCACCTTAACAGGGTCTCATGGCTACACCTTC,CASSYATLTGSHGYTF
TRBJ2-5,-,TRBD1,TRBV15,TGTGCCAGCCGCTTGGACAGGGGGTTCCAAGAGACCCAGTACTTC,CASRLDRGFQETQYF
TRBJ2-7,once,-,TRBV6-2/TRBV6-3,TGTGCCAGCAGCGTGAGACTAGACTACGAGCAGTACTTC,CASSVRLDYEQYF
TRBJ1-2,once,TRBD1,TRBV9,TGTGCCAGCAGCCCCACTGGGACAGCCTATTATGGCTACACCTTC,CASSPTGTAYYGYTF
TRBJ2-7,-,TRBD1,TRBV11-2,TGTGCCAGCAGCTTAGCAGGGGGCGCATCCTACGAGCAGTACTTC,CASSLAGGASYEQYF
TRBJ2-1,few,TRBD2,TRBV19,TGTGCCAGTAGTACCTCCGGGACTAGCGCCAATGAGCAGTTCTTC,CASSTSGTSANEQFF
TRBJ1-2,-,TRBD1,TRBV27,TGTGCCAGCAGGTTCCCCAAGGGGGACAGTTATGACTATGGCTACACCTTC,CASRFPKGDSYDYGYTF
TRBJ1-1,-,-,TRBV13,TGTGCCAGTCGTATGGGGCAGGGGACTGAAGCTTTCTTT,CASRMGQGTEAFF
TRBJ1-5,-,-,TRBV4-1,TGCGCCAGCAGCCCTACCCTTCTGACAGGACACAATCAGCCCCAGCATTTT,CASSPTLLTGHNQPQHF
TRBJ1-2,-,TRBD1,TRBV2,TGTGCCAGCAGCGAGGGACAGTTCTATGGCTACACCTTC,CASSEGQFYGYTF
TRBJ1-1,-,-,TRBV6-4,TGTGCCAGCAGCCCAATGCCCCGGGGGTGGGACACTGAAGCTTTCTTT,CASSPMPRGWDTEAFF
TRBJ2-2,-,TRBD2,TRBV6-2/TRBV6-3,TGTGCCAGCAGTTACTCTAGCGGGGGGGCCGCTGGGGAGCTGTTTTTT,CASSYSSGGAAGELFF
TRBJ2-2,-,TRBD1,TRBV27,TGTGCCAGCAGTTACCGGGACAGGGGACCCGGGGAGCTGTTTTTT,CASSYRDRGPGELFF
TRBJ2-5,-,TRBD1,TRBV28,TGTGCCAGCAGGGGACAGGGAGGGATCGAGACCCAGTACTTC,CASRGQGGIETQYF
TRBJ1-2,-,-,TRBV19,TGTGCCAGTAGCCCTGGGGGGGATTCGGGTGGCTACACCTTC,CASSPGGDSGGYTF